This TCR beta chain was found in a study of cytomegalovirus exposure and HLA in healthy donors. The V gene's germline CDR1 is MNHNS and CDR2 SASEGT. The CDR3 totals 15 residues. The trim removed 7 bases at V and 3 bases at J, leaving 4 bases unmatched. Primers included in the PCR were 60 Vbeta and 13 Jbeta primers. Sequencing used immunoSEQ multiplex PCR; TCRdb keeps in-frame clones, though not all of them. The sample yields about 43,000 clones, approximately 75% seen once. J is TRBJ2-1 and V is TRBV6-1; TRBD2 agrees at 12 bases. The source of this sequence is a man between 25 and 39 years old in good health and CMV-seronegative. Sequencing was carried out using PBMCs. CDR3 amino acids: CASTRLAGDYNEQFF. As DNA, the CDR3 is TGTGCCAGCACACGACTAGCGGGAGACTACAATGAGCAGTTCTTC.